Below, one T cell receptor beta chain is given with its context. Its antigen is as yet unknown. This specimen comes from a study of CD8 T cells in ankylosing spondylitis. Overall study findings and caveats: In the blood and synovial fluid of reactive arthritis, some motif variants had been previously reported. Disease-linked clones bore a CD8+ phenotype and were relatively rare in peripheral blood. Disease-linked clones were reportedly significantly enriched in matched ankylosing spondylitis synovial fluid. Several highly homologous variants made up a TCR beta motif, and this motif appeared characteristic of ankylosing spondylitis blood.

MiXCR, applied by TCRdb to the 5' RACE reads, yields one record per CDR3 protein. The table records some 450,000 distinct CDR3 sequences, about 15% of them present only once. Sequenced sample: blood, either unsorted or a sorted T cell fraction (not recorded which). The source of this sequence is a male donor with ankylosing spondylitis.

Here the CDR3 reads CASSSTSLSYNEQFF. The DNA of the CDR3 is TGTGCCAGCAGCTCGACTAGTCTGTCCTACAATGAGCAGTTCTTC. This chain links TRBV7-3 with TRBJ2-1; tentatively, D is TRBD2 (6 bases). CDR3 size: 15 residues. V lost 4 bases, J lost 1 base, and 11 bases lay in between. CDR1 SGHTA and CDR2 FQGTGA come from the germline V gene.